A selection of T cell receptor beta chains follows, all from one sample in a study of blood T cell repertoires in COVID-19. Clones were read by immunoSEQ multiplex PCR, and TCRdb kept only the in-frame ones, dropping some. The data show roughly 70,000 clones, approximately 73% seen once. Sequencing input: peripheral blood. The receptor set was obtained from a man in his sixties with COVID-19, enrolled during active disease. The CDR3 runs from the conserved cysteine through the conserved F or W. The D gene is left open where the match is weak. Where a row states a size, it is once, few, many or the class of an expanded clone; other rows omit it.

-	17	TRBD2	TRBJ2-3	TRBV5-1	CASSLGKTSGSTDTQYF	TGCGCCAGCAGCTTGGGTAAGACTAGCGGGAGCACAGATACGCAGTATTTT
-	16	TRBD1	TRBJ2-5	TRBV24-1	CATSDFSTGDGETQYF	TGTGCCACCAGTGATTTCTCTACAGGGGATGGCGAGACCCAGTACTTC
-	13	-	TRBJ1-1	TRBV6-5	CATRAPGGTEAFF	TGTGCCACCAGGGCCCCCGGAGGCACTGAAGCTTTCTTT
-	13	-	TRBJ1-1	TRBV5-1	CASSPNEGEEAFF	TGCGCCAGCAGCCCTAATGAAGGGGAAGAAGCTTTCTTT
-	11	-	TRBJ2-7	TRBV11-2	CASSLRGEQYF	TGTGCCAGCAGCTTAAGGGGGGAGCAGTACTTC
-	15	-	TRBJ2-6	TRBV5-1	CASSITESGANVLTF	TGCGCCAGCAGCATAACTGAGAGTGGGGCCAACGTCCTGACTTTC
-	14	-	TRBJ1-1	TRBV5-1	CASSFDRLGTEAFF	TGCGCCAGCAGCTTCGACAGGCTAGGTACTGAAGCTTTCTTT
-	15	TRBD2	TRBJ2-7	TRBV7-9	CASTPGGTSGTEQYF	TGTGCCAGCACACCTGGGGGGACTAGCGGGACGGAGCAGTACTTC
many	17	-	TRBJ1-3	TRBV2	CASSGAGHYLSGNTIYF	TGTGCCAGCAGTGGGGCAGGGCACTATCTCTCTGGAAACACCATATATTTT
-	15	TRBD1	TRBJ1-6	TRBV11-3	CASSLRTGRNSPLHF	TGTGCCAGCAGCTTAAGGACAGGGAGGAATTCACCCCTCCACTTT
-	16	TRBD2	TRBJ2-1	TRBV5-4	CASSLTRLAGAGEQFF	TGTGCCAGCAGCTTGACAAGACTAGCGGGAGCGGGTGAGCAGTTCTTC
-	15	-	TRBJ2-3	TRBV7-3	CASSARGAYTDTQYF	TGTGCCAGCAGCGCCCGGGGAGCCTACACAGATACGCAGTATTTT
-	15	TRBD2	TRBJ2-7	TRBV7-3	CASSLTAGKLYEQYF	TGTGCCAGCAGCTTAACAGCGGGAAAACTTTACGAGCAGTACTTC
few	15	TRBD1	TRBJ2-2	TRBV11-3	CASSLETGITGELFF	TGTGCCAGCAGCTTAGAGACAGGGATCACCGGGGAGCTGTTTTTT
-	13	TRBD1	TRBJ1-5	TRBV6-5	CATSGGNNQPQHF	TGTGCCACCTCAGGGGGAAATAATCAGCCCCAGCATTTT
few	13	TRBD1	TRBJ2-7	TRBV28	CASSRTGGHEQYF	TGTGCCAGCAGCAGGACAGGGGGACACGAGCAGTACTTC
-	14	TRBD1	TRBJ2-7	TRBV11-2	CASSPTRQGIRQYF	TGTGCCAGCAGCCCAACCAGACAGGGTATAAGGCAGTACTTC
-	14	-	TRBJ2-5	TRBV28	CASSLHAAQETQYF	TGTGCCAGCAGTTTACATGCGGCCCAAGAGACCCAGTACTTC
few	15	-	TRBJ2-3	TRBV4-1	CASSQEGQTDDTQYF	TGCGCCAGCAGCCAAGAAGGACAGACAGATGATACGCAGTATTTT
-	15	TRBD1	TRBJ1-1	TRBV23-1	CASSLTGQGNTEAFF	TGCGCCAGCAGTCTAACGGGACAGGGGAACACTGAAGCTTTCTTT
-	13	TRBD2	TRBJ2-5	TRBV25-1	CASQLAGLETQYF	TGTGCCAGTCAGCTAGCGGGACTAGAGACCCAGTACTTC
-	15	TRBD2	TRBJ2-7	TRBV2	CASSMSGGAAYEQYF	TGTGCCAGCAGTATGAGCGGGGGGGCGGCCTACGAGCAGTACTTC
-	14	TRBD2	TRBJ2-3	TRBV7-2	CASSLVAGADTQYF	TGTGCCAGCAGCTTAGTAGCGGGAGCAGATACGCAGTATTTT
-	14	-	TRBJ2-3	TRBV5-1	CASSLRLNTDTQYF	TGCGCCAGCAGCCTCAGACTCAACACAGATACGCAGTATTTT
few	15	TRBD2	TRBJ2-3	TRBV15	CATSDAYRGGDTQYF	TGTGCCACCAGCGACGCTTATAGGGGAGGGGATACGCAGTATTTT
-	15	TRBD1	TRBJ1-5	TRBV28	CASSQGDRDDQPQHF	TGTGCCAGCAGCCAGGGGGACAGGGATGATCAGCCCCAGCATTTT
-	15	-	TRBJ2-3	TRBV5-1	CASSLSGVSADTQYF	TGCGCCAGCAGCTTGAGTGGTGTGTCCGCGGATACGCAGTATTTT
-	15	-	TRBJ1-2	TRBV6-5	CASSYSWGLGYGYTF	TGTGCCAGCAGTTACTCGTGGGGGCTGGGCTATGGCTACACCTTC
-	13	-	TRBJ1-1	TRBV6-5	CASGASLNTEAFF	TGTGCCAGCGGGGCCTCCCTGAACACTGAAGCTTTCTTT
few	15	-	TRBJ1-5	TRBV30	CAWSSGVNSNQPQHF	TGTGCCTGGAGTTCAGGGGTAAATAGCAATCAGCCCCAGCATTTT
-	13	-	TRBJ2-2	TRBV11-2	CASSLRNTGELFF	TGTGCCAGCAGCTTGCGGAACACCGGGGAGCTGTTTTTT
-	19	-	TRBJ2-6	TRBV5-1	CASSLESRDYHSGANVLTF	TGCGCCAGCAGCTTGGAGTCTCGCGATTACCACTCTGGGGCCAACGTCCTGACTTTC
many	17	TRBD1	TRBJ1-5	TRBV27	CASSIAGGQGSNQPQHF	TGTGCCAGCAGTATAGCCGGCGGACAGGGAAGCAATCAGCCCCAGCATTTT
-	18	TRBD2	TRBJ2-3	TRBV7-2	CASSFAPSGSGGANTQYF	TGTGCCAGCAGCTTCGCCCCTTCCGGGAGCGGGGGGGCGAATACGCAGTATTTT
-	14	-	TRBJ1-5	TRBV6-1	CASSESWTGQPQHF	TGTGCCAGCAGTGAATCGTGGACGGGGCAGCCCCAGCATTTT
-	12	-	TRBJ2-5	TRBV6-1	CASSDRQETQYF	TGTGCCAGCAGTGACAGACAAGAGACCCAGTACTTC
few	16	-	TRBJ2-7	TRBV4-1	CASSQEKNSRFYEQYF	TGCGCCAGCAGCCAAGAGAAGAACAGCAGATTCTACGAGCAGTACTTC
-	16	TRBD2	TRBJ2-4	TRBV5-5	CASSQTSGRSGNIQYF	TGTGCCAGCAGCCAGACTAGCGGGAGGAGTGGAAACATTCAGTACTTC
-	13	-	TRBJ1-2	TRBV6-6	CASSKGQDYGYTF	TGTGCCAGCAGCAAGGGACAAGACTATGGCTACACCTTC
-	13	TRBD2	TRBJ2-1	TRBV6-5	CASRDGGRNEQFF	TGTGCCAGCAGGGACGGGGGGAGGAATGAGCAGTTCTTC
-	15	TRBD2	TRBJ2-5	TRBV12-5	CASGLEAGGQETQYF	TGTGCTAGTGGTTTGGAAGCGGGAGGTCAAGAGACCCAGTACTTC
once	14	-	TRBJ1-2	TRBV6-5	CASHGFDSNYGYTF	TGTGCCAGTCACGGGTTCGACTCTAACTATGGCTACACCTTC
-	16	-	TRBJ2-7	TRBV21-1	CASSSPVGQPSYEQYF	TGTGCCAGCAGCAGTCCCGTCGGACAGCCCTCCTACGAGCAGTACTTC
few	13	-	TRBJ2-2	TRBV12-3/TRBV12-4	CASSLRPNGELFF	TGTGCCAGCAGTCTGAGGCCAAACGGGGAGCTGTTTTTT
-	13	-	TRBJ1-2	TRBV27	CASSFTAGYGYTF	TGTGCCAGCAGTTTTACGGCAGGGTATGGCTACACCTTC
-	14	TRBD1	TRBJ1-1	TRBV5-1	CASSAQGVDTEAFF	TGCGCCAGCAGCGCGCAGGGGGTGGACACTGAAGCTTTCTTT
-	15	TRBD2	TRBJ2-3	TRBV6-5	CASIRGLGRRHTQYF	TGTGCCAGCATCCGAGGGCTCGGGAGGAGGCATACGCAGTATTTT
few	18	-	TRBJ1-6	TRBV4-1	CASSQGAQGVSYNSPLHF	TGCGCCAGCAGCCAAGGGGCACAGGGAGTTTCCTATAATTCACCCCTCCACTTT
-	14	TRBD1	TRBJ1-2	TRBV11-2	CASSQYDRGNGYTF	TGTGCCAGCAGCCAATACGACAGGGGAAATGGCTACACCTTC
few	18	TRBD2	TRBJ2-1	TRBV4-2	CASSQEVGTSGSYNEQFF	TGTGCCAGCAGCCAAGAAGTAGGGACTAGCGGATCCTACAATGAGCAGTTCTTC
-	15	-	TRBJ1-2	TRBV27	CASSKLTAGDYGYTF	TGTGCCAGCAGTAAATTAACTGCGGGGGACTATGGCTACACCTTC
-	15	-	TRBJ2-7	TRBV11-2	CASSLEFSGTYEQYF	TGTGCCAGCAGCTTAGAATTTAGCGGAACCTACGAGCAGTACTTC
-	12	TRBD1	TRBJ1-2	TRBV6-5	CASSQGEYGYTF	TGTGCCAGCAGCCAGGGGGAGTATGGCTACACCTTC
-	16	TRBD2	TRBJ2-2	TRBV7-9	CASTHRSGGNTGELFF	TGTGCCAGCACCCATCGAAGCGGGGGGAACACCGGGGAGCTGTTTTTT
-	15	TRBD2	TRBJ2-7	TRBV5-5	CASSLTSGGSYEQYF	TGTGCCAGCAGCCTTACGAGCGGGGGATCCTACGAGCAGTACTTC